The subject of this entry is one T cell receptor beta chain. Trimming took 5 bases from V and 3 from J, leaving 14 bases between them. CDR1 is MDHEN and CDR2 is SYDVKM in the germline V gene. The CDR3 totals 15 residues. Methods used by the authors: Counts of nucleated cells, estimated from reference gene primer amplification, were obtained. Method: immunoSEQ multiplex PCR; TCRdb's copy keeps in-frame clones and lacks some. V, J and clone size are those of that table, while D and trimming were read from the DNA. The table has a few hundred thousand clones, about 91% seen once. The data belong to a study of blood T cell repertoires in COVID-19. Study in general: Sites in the United States, Italy and Spain provided acute and convalescent COVID-19 samples. T cells, B-cell-depleted T cells, or PBMCs supplied cDNA or gDNA.

The chain is built from TRBV28 and TRBJ1-5; D is perhaps TRBD1 (5 bases). The source of this sequence is a woman aged 60-70 years with acute or convalescent COVID-19. Sequencing was performed on peripheral blood. The CDR3 coding sequence is TGTGCCAGCAGTCCGCAGGGAGGGAACAATCAGCCCCAGCATTTT. Its translation: CASSPQGGNNQPQHF.